This T cell receptor (beta chain) comes out of a study of blood T cell repertoires in COVID-19. Study details: T cells, B-cell-depleted T cells, or PBMCs provided the cDNA or gDNA that served as material.

As processed by the authors: The assay estimated nucleated cells by amplifying reference gene primers. The table came from immunoSEQ multiplex PCR; TCRdb's copy has only in-frame clones and leaves some out. The DNA gave D and trimming, while V, J and clone size come from that table. The sample records 130,000 to 150,000 clones, roughly 76% being singletons. Looked up from germline, CDR1 is MRHNA and CDR2 is SNTAGT. The CDR3 has 15 amino acids. Unmatched junction bases numbered 5, after V lost 0 bases and J lost 7 bases. Sequenced material: peripheral blood. This clonotype originated in a human donor with acute or convalescent COVID-19. The donor label of this sample is uncertain. This chain uses TRBV6-4 with TRBJ2-1; TRBD2 matches 8 bases. CDR3: CASSDSGGGMNEQFF. CDR3 in DNA: TGTGCCAGCAGTGACTCGGGCGGGGGGATGAATGAGCAGTTCTTC.